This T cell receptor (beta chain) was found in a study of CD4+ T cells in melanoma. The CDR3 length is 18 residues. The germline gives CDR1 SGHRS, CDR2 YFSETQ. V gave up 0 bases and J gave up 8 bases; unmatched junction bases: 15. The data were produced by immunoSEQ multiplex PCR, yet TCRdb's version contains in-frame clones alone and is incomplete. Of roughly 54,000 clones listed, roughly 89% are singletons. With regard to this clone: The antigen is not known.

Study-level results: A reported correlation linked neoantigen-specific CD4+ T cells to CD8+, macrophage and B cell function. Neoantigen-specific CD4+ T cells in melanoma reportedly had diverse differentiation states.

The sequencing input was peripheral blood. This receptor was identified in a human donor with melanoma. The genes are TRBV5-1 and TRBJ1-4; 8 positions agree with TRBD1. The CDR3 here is CASSLDESGGEFGEKLFF. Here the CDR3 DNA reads TGCGCCAGCAGCTTGGATGAGTCAGGGGGCGAATTTGGGGAAAAACTGTTTTTT.